These 20 T cell receptor beta chains were all obtained from the same sample, sequenced in a study of T cell responses to AZD1222 COVID-19 vaccine. The assay was immunoSEQ multiplex PCR, and TCRdb's table has in-frame clones only and misses some. The sample lists over 140,000 clones; 80% to 95% were seen once. This material consisted of peripheral blood, taken on day 0 of AZD1222 vaccination. These TCRs come from an adult in good health.

The chain combines TRBV5-1 with TRBJ2-7, with 10 positions matching TRBD1. The CDR3 is made up of 14 amino acids. Germline CDR1 is SGHRS and CDR2 is YFSETQ. Trimming removed 2 bases from V and 5 bases from J; junction bases left unmatched: 4. CDR3 DNA: TGCGCCAGCAGCTTAGACAGGGGGCTCGACGAGCAGTACTTC. Its protein is CASSLDRGLDEQYF.

This clone was detected only a few times. J is TRBJ1-5 and V is TRBV6-6, with D tentatively TRBD1 (5 bases). The CDR3 contains 14 residues. Germline V CDR1 and CDR2: MNHNY, SVGAGI (reference sequence). Trimming left V 6 bases short and J 7 bases short, with 16 bases between. The CDR3 is CASRTGGGPQPQHF. The CDR3 DNA reads TGTGCCAGCAGGACGGGGGGAGGGCCCCAGCCCCAGCATTTT.

V gene TRBV5-1 combines with J gene TRBJ1-1, with TRBD1 identical over 7 bases. This CDR3 spans 14 amino acids. The V gene end was trimmed by 2 bases and the J gene end by 4 bases; junction bases not matched to a gene: 5. Germline values: CDR1 SGHRS, CDR2 YFSETQ. CDR3 sequence (DNA): TGCGCCAGCAGCTTAGACAGGGCTAGCACTGAAGCTTTCTTT. Amino acids: CASSLDRASTEAFF.

The CDR3 DNA sequence: TGCAGTGCTGGTGCAGGAGCCTTGAACACTGAAGCTTTCTTT. This encodes CSAGAGALNTEAFF. The rearrangement links TRBV20-1 to TRBJ1-1; no firm D call. In germline, CDR1 is DFQATT, CDR2 SNEGSKA (reference sequence). The CDR3 is made up of 14 amino acids. Between the trimmed V and J ends, which lost 5 bases and 0 bases, there was a span of 13 bases.

A word on this clone: The same CDR3 arises from other DNA sequences in this sample as well. The chain joins TRBV12-3 or TRBV12-4 to TRBJ2-7; D gene unclear. This CDR3 contains 12 residues. V was cut by 8 bases and J by 1 base, with 9 bases left in between. The CDR3 sequence: CASSWGSYEQYF. CDR3 nucleotides: TGTGCCAGCTCGTGGGGTTCCTACGAGCAGTACTTC.

The chain carries TRBV15 and TRBJ1-5; 10 nucleotides agree with TRBD1. V was clipped by 6 bases and J by 4 bases; unmatched bases: 3. Germline CDR1 reads LNHNV; CDR2 reads YYDKDF (reference sequence). The CDR3 length is 14 residues. The CDR3 here is CATRTGGGNQPQHF. DNA of the CDR3: TGTGCCACCAGGACAGGGGGCGGTAATCAGCCCCAGCATTTT.

This chain links TRBV2 with TRBJ2-3, with a weak D call TRBD2 (6 bases). CDR3 length: 15 amino acids. From germline, CDR1 is SNHLY and CDR2 FYNNEI. V was clipped by 6 bases and J by 3 bases, with 16 bases between them. The CDR3 spells CASRTGTWETDTQYF. The CDR3 region has the DNA TGTGCCAGCAGGACGGGGACTTGGGAGACAGATACGCAGTATTTT.

The V call is TRBV11-2, the J call TRBJ1-3; tentatively, D is TRBD1 (5 bases). Germline-derived CDR1 and CDR2 are SGHAT and FQNNGV. The V end lost 6 bases, the J end lost 0 bases, and 15 bases lay between the germline ends. CDR3 length equals 16 residues. The DNA of the CDR3 is TGTGCCAGCAGTTTGGGGCCGTCTAGCTCTGGAAACACCATATATTTT. Amino acid sequence: CASSLGPSSSGNTIYF.

This clone showed up just once. This chain links TRBV10-3 with TRBJ1-6; TRBD1 agrees at 7 bases. Germline V lookup: CDR1 ENHRY, CDR2 SYGVKD. The V and J ends lost 2 bases and 3 bases, in that order; junction bases with no gene match: 1. The CDR3 totals 15 residues. As DNA, the CDR3 is TGTGCCATCAGTGAGAGACAGGGCTATAATTCACCCCTCCACTTT. The encoded protein is CAISERQGYNSPLHF.

The chain combines TRBV19 with TRBJ1-2, with unresolved D. Germline CDR1 reads LNHDA; CDR2 reads SQIVND (reference sequence). This CDR3 is 14 amino acids long. V was cut by 6 bases and J by 2 bases, with 13 bases left in between. CDR3 nucleotide sequence: TGTGCCAGTAGGGTCCGGCCAGGAAACTATGGCTACACCTTC. Amino acid sequence: CASRVRPGNYGYTF.

Concerning this clone: One junction end disagrees with the germline gene, perhaps due to a read error. The chain combines TRBV7-7 with TRBJ1-6; D is possibly TRBD1 (6 bases). The germline V gene encodes CDR1 SSHAT and CDR2 FNYEAQ (reference sequence). The CDR3 extends over 15 amino acids. This CDR3 is CASSSDSSYNSPLHF. CDR3 nucleotides: TGTGCTAGCAGCTCGGACAGCTCCTATAATTCACCCCTCCACTTT.

This chain connects TRBV29-1 to TRBJ1-1; the D gene is possibly TRBD1 (6 bases). Trimming removed 7 bases at V and 1 base at J, with 19 bases between. Per the germline V gene, CDR1 is SQVTM and CDR2 is ANQGSEA. The CDR3 extends over 15 amino acids. CDR3 coding DNA: TGCAGCGCGGTGGAACAGGGTTTTTCGAACACTGAAGCTTTCTTT. Residues: CSAVEQGFSNTEAFF. Variable domain in full (rest from reference TRBV29-1 and TRBJ1-1): SAVISQKPSRDICQRGTSLTIQCQVDSQVTMMFWYRQQPGQSLTLIATANQGSEATYESGFVIDKFPISRPNLTFSTLTVSNMSPEDSSIYLCSAVEQGFSNTEAFFGQGTRLTVV.

V usage is TRBV7-8 and J usage is TRBJ2-2; 10 bases align to TRBD2. CDR1 is SGHVS, CDR2 FQNEAQ, per germline. The J segment lost 6 bases and the V segment lost 1 base, leaving 2 bases of the junction unmatched. The CDR3 loop spans 15 amino acids. The CDR3 DNA sequence: TGTGCCAGCAGCTTAGTAGCGGGAGGTGCCGGGGAGCTGTTTTTT. It encodes CASSLVAGGAGELFF. Drawing the rest from reference TRBV7-8 and TRBJ2-2, the complete variable domain is GAGVSQSPRYKVAKRGQDVALRCDPISGHVSLFWYQQALGQGPEFLTYFQNEAQLDKSGLPSDRFFAERPEGSVSTLKIQRTQQEDSAVYLCASSLVAGGAGELFFGEGSRLTVL.

The chain joins TRBV7-2 to TRBJ2-7, with D perhaps assigned TRBD1 or TRBD2 (5 bases each). CDR1 and CDR2 from the germline V gene are SGHTA and FQGNSA. Trimming left V 1 base short and J 2 bases short, with 15 bases between. This CDR3 is built from 16 residues. The CDR3 region has the DNA TGTGCCAGCAGCTTAGATCCCGGGACCCCGCCCTACGAGCAGTACTTC. It specifies CASSLDPGTPPYEQYF.

The genes are TRBV28 and TRBJ2-7, with 8 bases matching TRBD2. The V gene end was trimmed by 7 bases and the J gene end by 4 bases; junction bases not matched to a gene: 6. CDR3 size: 13 residues. In germline, CDR1 is MDHEN, CDR2 SYDVKM. The CDR3 region is CASTFGGGYEQYF. The CDR3 nucleotides are TGTGCCAGCACCTTCGGGGGGGGGTACGAGCAGTACTTC.

This clone was observed a single time. This chain joins TRBV7-2 and TRBJ2-5; D unresolved. The CDR3 totals 15 residues. CDR1 is SGHTA, CDR2 FQGNSA, per germline. Trimming took 5 bases from V and 0 from J, leaving 13 bases between them. In DNA, the CDR3 is TGTGCCAGCAGCCTCGTGCAGGCGGACCAAGAGACCCAGTACTTC. This codes for CASSLVQADQETQYF.

The chain uses TRBV6-2 or TRBV6-3 and TRBJ1-2, with D possibly being TRBD1 (5 bases). V lost 2 bases to trimming and J lost 8 bases, with 9 bases between them. Germline lookup yields CDR1 MNHEY and CDR2 SVGEGT. CDR3 length equals 12 residues. The CDR3 spells CASSYVGQGYTF. CDR3 nucleotides: TGTGCCAGCAGTTACGTGGGGCAAGGCTACACCTTC.

The chain couples TRBV2 to TRBJ1-5; D uncertain. Between the trimmed V and J ends, which lost 4 bases and 4 bases, there was a span of 5 bases. Germline assignment: CDR1 SNHLY and CDR2 FYNNEI. The CDR3 totals 12 residues. The DNA for the CDR3 is TGTGCCAGCAGTGTCAGAAATCAGCCCCAGCATTTT. Its protein product is CASSVRNQPQHF.

This clone was seen only once. The chain recombines TRBV4-2 with TRBJ2-5; no reliable D call. The germline V gene encodes CDR1 LGHNA and CDR2 YNFKEQ. V was clipped by 1 base and J by 3 bases, with 9 bases between them. This CDR3 has 14 amino acids. CDR3 sequence reads: CASSQVSLEETQYF. CDR3 DNA: TGTGCCAGCAGCCAAGTTAGCCTCGAAGAGACCCAGTACTTC.

This clone has a single count. The V call is TRBV3-1 (or the pseudogene TRBV3-2), the J call TRBJ1-1, with D unresolved. The V end was cut by 6 bases, the J end by 10 bases, with 18 bases between. The CDR3 runs 13 residues. CDR1 is LGHDT, CDR2 YNNKEL, per germline (reference sequence). The CDR3: CASSSGSPAGAFF. DNA for the CDR3: TGTGCCAGCAGTTCCGGGAGCCCTGCTGGAGCTTTCTTT.